The 10 T cell receptor beta chains below come from one sample, sequenced in a study of T-cell reconstitution after alpha-beta-depleted transplantation in children. A library of TCRbeta sequences, prepared with unique molecular identifiers, was generated. Each CDR3 protein gets one entry after TCRdb re-called the PCR reads with MiXCR. The repertoire holds 500,000 to 650,000 distinct CDR3 sequences, with roughly 10% as singletons. The starting material was PBMCs, mostly from graft donor cells, obtained 180 days after TCRalphabeta/CD19-depleted stem cell transplant. These receptors were obtained from a female patient aged 2-10 years who had a stem cell transplant for aplastic anemia, so the T cells may come from the graft donor.

Comments on this clonotype: This sequence may be a read error, since a much larger clone differs from it by one base. Without the conserved terminal phenylalanine or tryptophan, this CDR3 likely stems from a read error. The chain employs TRBV16 and TRBJ2-7, with 12 bases fitting TRBD1. With 4 bases clipped from V and 3 bases from J, the junction kept 19 bases outside the gene matches. Germline V gene sequence: CDR1 KGHSY, CDR2 FQNENV. This CDR3 is built from 20 residues. The CDR3 DNA follows: TGTGCCAGCAGCCCAAAAGGGACAGGGGGCACCCATCCAAACGGCTACGAGCAGTACCTC. Amino acids: CASSPKGTGGTHPNGYEQYL.

J is TRBJ2-5 and V is TRBV6-1; D gene ambiguous. The CDR3 covers 15 residues. V was cut by 6 bases and J by 1 base, with 15 bases left in between. Germline CDR1 and CDR2: MNHNS and SASEGT. CDR3 DNA: TGTGCCAGCAGATCCCGCGGACGGGCCCAAGAGACCCAGTACTTC. Translating gives CASRSRGRAQETQYF.

This clonotype turned up a few times. The genes are TRBV21-1 and TRBJ1-3; the tabulated D call, TRBD1, remains unverified against the DNA. TRBV21-1 is a recognized pseudogene. The length of the CDR3 is 18 residues. The CDR3 reads CARYGERVTYPGGNTIYF. The CDR3 coding sequence is TGTGCCAGATACGGCGAAAGGGTGACTTATCCGGGAGGAAACACCATATATTTT.

There are a few counts of this clonotype. The chain is built from TRBV29-1 and TRBJ2-2, with TRBD2 as a possible D gene (6 bases). In germline, CDR1 is SQVTM, CDR2 ANQGSEA. This CDR3 contains 15 residues. V lost 7 bases and J 0 bases, leaving 15 bases between the germline ends. The chain's CDR3 is CSALYGGSNTGELFF. CDR3 bases: TGCAGCGCATTATACGGAGGGTCGAACACCGGGGAGCTGTTTTTT.

This clonotype turned up a few times. Here the CDR3 DNA reads TGTGCCAGCGCCGGAGCGTTAGAGTTCTTC. This translates into CASAGALEFF. The rearrangement links TRBV12-3 or TRBV12-4 to TRBJ2-1; no clear D. The CDR3 sequence is 10 residues long. The V and J ends lost 8 bases and 14 bases respectively, with 13 bases between them.

A few counts support this clonotype. The chain joins TRBV7-9 to TRBJ2-1; 7 bases match TRBD2. The CDR3 is made up of 14 amino acids. Germline assignment: CDR1 SEHNR and CDR2 FQNEAQ (reference sequence). J lost 8 bases, V lost 1 base, and 5 bases had no gene match. The CDR3 bases are TGTGCCAGCAGCTTAGGGACTAGGTCTTATGAGCAGTTCTTC. Translating it yields CASSLGTRSYEQFF.

This clonotype has only a few counts. The chain uses TRBV27 and TRBJ2-7, with D possibly called TRBD1 or TRBD2 (5 bases each). The CDR3 covers 14 residues. V lost 3 bases to trimming and J lost 2 bases, with 11 bases between them. Germline V gives CDR1 MNHEY, CDR2 SMNVEV (reference sequence). CDR3 in amino acids: CASSFGGFAYEQYF. For the CDR3, the DNA is TGTGCCAGCAGTTTTGGGGGATTCGCCTACGAGCAGTACTTC.

Ten or more counts support this clonotype. This chain connects TRBV5-1 to TRBJ2-3; 12 bases map to TRBD2. CDR1 is SGHRS, CDR2 YFSETQ, per germline. This CDR3 comprises 15 residues. V shed 2 bases, J shed 5 bases, and the junction held 3 bases outside the gene matches. The CDR3 spells CASSLLAGGGDTQYF. The CDR3 DNA reads as TGCGCCAGCAGCTTACTAGCGGGAGGTGGAGATACGCAGTATTTT.

This clonotype was recorded a few times. The V gene is TRBV5-1, the J gene TRBJ2-7; TRBD1 agrees at 10 bases. The V gene end was trimmed by 4 bases and the J gene end by 6 bases; junction bases not matched to a gene: 4. The germline V gene encodes CDR1 SGHRS and CDR2 YFSETQ. The CDR3 covers 13 residues. In DNA, the CDR3 is TGCGCCAGCAGCGGGGACAGGGGACGCGAGCAGTACTTC. Translation: CASSGDRGREQYF. Full variable domain (rest looked up from reference TRBV5-1 and TRBJ2-7): KAGVTQTPRYLIKTRGQQVTLSCSPISGHRSVSWYQQTPGQGLQFLFEYFSETQRNKGNFPGRFSGRQFSNSRSEMNVSTLELGDSALYLCASSGDRGREQYFGPGTRLTVT.

This clonotype was picked up many times. The rearrangement uses TRBV25-1 and TRBJ2-1; D is tentatively TRBD1 or TRBD2 (5 bases each). The CDR3 spans 12 residues. CDR1 is MGHDK, CDR2 SYGVNS, per germline. Trimming shortened V by 4 bases and J by 7 bases, and 8 bases separated the two germline ends. CDR3 sequence reads: CASSARENEQFF. The DNA of the CDR3 is TGTGCCAGCAGTGCCAGGGAGAATGAGCAGTTCTTC.